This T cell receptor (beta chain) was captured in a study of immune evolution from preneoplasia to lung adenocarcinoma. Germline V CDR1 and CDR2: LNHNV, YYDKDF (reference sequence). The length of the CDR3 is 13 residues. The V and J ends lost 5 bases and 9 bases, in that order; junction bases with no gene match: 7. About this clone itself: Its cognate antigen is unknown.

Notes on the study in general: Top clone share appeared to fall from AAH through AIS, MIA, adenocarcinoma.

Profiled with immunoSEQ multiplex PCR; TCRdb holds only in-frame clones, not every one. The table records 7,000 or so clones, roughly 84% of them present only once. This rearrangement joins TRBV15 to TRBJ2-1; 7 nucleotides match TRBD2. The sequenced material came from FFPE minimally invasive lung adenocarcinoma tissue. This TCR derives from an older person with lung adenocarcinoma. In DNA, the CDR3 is TGTGCCACCAGCTTGCCGGGAGGCGGTGAGCAGTTCTTC. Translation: CATSLPGGGEQFF.